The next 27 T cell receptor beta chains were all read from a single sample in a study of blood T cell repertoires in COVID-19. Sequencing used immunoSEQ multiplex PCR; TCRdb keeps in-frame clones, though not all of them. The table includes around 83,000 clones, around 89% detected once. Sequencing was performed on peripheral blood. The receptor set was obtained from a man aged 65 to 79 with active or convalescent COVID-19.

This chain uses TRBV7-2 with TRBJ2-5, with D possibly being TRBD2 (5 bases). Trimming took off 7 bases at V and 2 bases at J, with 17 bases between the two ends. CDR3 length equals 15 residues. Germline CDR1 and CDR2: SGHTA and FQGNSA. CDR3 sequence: CASIPGFTWQETQYF. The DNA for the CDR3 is TGTGCCAGCATACCGGGATTCACGTGGCAAGAGACCCAGTACTTC.

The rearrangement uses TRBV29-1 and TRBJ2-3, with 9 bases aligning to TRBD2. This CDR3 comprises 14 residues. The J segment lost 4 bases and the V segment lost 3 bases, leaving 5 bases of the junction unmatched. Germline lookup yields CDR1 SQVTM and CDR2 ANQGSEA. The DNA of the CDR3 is TGCAGCGTTGACGCGGGAGGGCCTGCAGATACGCAGTATTTT. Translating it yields CSVDAGGPADTQYF.

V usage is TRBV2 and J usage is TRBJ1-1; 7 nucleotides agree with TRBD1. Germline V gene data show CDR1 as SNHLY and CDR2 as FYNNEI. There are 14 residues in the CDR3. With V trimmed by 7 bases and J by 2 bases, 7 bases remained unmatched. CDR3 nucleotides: TGTGCCAGCACCCCGGGACAGATTAACACTGAAGCTTTCTTT. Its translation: CASTPGQINTEAFF.

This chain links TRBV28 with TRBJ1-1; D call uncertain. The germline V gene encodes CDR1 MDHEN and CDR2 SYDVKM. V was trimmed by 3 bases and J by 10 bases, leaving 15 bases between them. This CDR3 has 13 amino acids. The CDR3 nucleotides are TGTGCCAGCAGTTTGTTGTCCCCAAGAGTAGCTTTCTTT. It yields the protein CASSLLSPRVAFF.

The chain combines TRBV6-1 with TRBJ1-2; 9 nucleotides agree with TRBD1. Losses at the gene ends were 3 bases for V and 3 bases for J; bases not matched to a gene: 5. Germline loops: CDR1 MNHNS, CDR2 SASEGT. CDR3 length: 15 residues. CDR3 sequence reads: CASSESGQGYYGYTF. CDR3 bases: TGTGCCAGCAGTGAGTCTGGACAGGGGTACTATGGCTACACCTTC.

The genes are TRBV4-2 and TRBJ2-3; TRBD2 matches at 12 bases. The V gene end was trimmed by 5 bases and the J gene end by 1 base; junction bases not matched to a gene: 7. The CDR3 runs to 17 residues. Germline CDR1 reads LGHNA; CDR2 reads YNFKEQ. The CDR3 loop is CASSGTSGWLRTDTQYF. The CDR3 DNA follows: TGTGCCAGCAGCGGGACTAGCGGGTGGTTACGCACAGATACGCAGTATTTT.

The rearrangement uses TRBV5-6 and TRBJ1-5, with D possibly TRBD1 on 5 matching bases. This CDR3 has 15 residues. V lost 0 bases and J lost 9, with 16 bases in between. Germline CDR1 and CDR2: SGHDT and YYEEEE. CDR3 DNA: TGTGCCAGCAGCTTGGTCGGAGGGGACCCGGGGCCCCAGCATTTT. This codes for CASSLVGGDPGPQHF.

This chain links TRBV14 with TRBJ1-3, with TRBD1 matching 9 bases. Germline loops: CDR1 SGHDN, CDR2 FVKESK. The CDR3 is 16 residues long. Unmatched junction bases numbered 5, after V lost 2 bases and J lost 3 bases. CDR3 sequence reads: CASSQTQGARGNTIYF. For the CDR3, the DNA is TGTGCCAGCAGCCAAACACAGGGGGCGCGTGGAAACACCATATATTTT. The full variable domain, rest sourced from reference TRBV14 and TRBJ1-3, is EAGVTQFPSHSVIEKGQTVTLRCDPISGHDNLYWYRRVMGKEIKFLLHFVKESKQDESGMPNNRFLAERTGGTYSTLKVQPAELEDSGVYFCASSQTQGARGNTIYFGEGSWLTVV.

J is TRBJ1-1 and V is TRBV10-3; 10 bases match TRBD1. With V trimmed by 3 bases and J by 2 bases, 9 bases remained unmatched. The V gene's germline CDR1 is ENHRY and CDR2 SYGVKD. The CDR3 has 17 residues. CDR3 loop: CAISETRDRGINTEAFF. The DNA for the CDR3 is TGTGCCATCAGTGAAACCCGGGACAGGGGCATCAACACTGAAGCTTTCTTT.

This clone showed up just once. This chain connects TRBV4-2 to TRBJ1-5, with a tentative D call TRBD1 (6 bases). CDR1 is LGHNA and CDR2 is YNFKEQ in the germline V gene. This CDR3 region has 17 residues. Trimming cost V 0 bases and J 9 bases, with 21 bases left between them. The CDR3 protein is CASSQDFKRTDPAPQHF. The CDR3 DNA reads TGTGCCAGCAGCCAAGATTTCAAAAGGACAGACCCGGCGCCCCAGCATTTT.

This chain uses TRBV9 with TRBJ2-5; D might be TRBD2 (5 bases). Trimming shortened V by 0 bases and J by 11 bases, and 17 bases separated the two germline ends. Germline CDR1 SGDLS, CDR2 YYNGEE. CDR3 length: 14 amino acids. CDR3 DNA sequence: TGTGCCAGCAGCGTAGGTCCAAGTATTGAGGGACAGTACTTC. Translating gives CASSVGPSIEGQYF.

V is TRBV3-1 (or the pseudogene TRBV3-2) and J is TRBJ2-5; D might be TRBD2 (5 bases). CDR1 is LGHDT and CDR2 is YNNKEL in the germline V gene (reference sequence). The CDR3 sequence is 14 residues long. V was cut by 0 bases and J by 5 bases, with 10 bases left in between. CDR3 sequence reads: CASSQESGGETQYF. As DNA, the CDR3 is TGTGCCAGCAGCCAAGAAAGTGGCGGGGAGACCCAGTACTTC.

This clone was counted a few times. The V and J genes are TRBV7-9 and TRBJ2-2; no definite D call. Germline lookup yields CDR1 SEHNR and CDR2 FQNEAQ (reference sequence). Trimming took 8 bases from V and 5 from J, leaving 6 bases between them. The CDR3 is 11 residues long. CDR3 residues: CASRVTGELFF. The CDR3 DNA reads TGTGCCAGCCGGGTTACCGGGGAGCTGTTTTTT.

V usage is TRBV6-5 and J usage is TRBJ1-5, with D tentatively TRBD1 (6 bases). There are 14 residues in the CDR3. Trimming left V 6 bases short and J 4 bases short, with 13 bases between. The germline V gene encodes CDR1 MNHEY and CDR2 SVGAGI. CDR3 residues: CASRSPGENQPQHF. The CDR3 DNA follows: TGTGCCAGCAGATCGCCAGGGGAAAATCAGCCCCAGCATTTT.

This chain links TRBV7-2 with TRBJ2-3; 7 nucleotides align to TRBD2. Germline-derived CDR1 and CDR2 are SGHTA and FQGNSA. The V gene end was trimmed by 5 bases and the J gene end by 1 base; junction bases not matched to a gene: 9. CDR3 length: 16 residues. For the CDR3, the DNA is TGTGCCAGCAGCCCAACTAGCGCTCTAGGCACAGATACGCAGTATTTT. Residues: CASSPTSALGTDTQYF.

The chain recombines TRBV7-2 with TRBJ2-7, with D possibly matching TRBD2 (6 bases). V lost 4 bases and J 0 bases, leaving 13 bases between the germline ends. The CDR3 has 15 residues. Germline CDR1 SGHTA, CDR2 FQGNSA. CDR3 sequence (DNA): TGTGCCAGCAGCTCCGGGCGGGGAATCTCCTACGAGCAGTACTTC. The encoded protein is CASSSGRGISYEQYF.

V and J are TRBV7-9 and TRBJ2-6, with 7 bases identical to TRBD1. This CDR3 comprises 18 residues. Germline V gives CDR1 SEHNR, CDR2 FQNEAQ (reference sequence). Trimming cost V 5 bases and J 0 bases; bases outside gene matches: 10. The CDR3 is CASSTGQAFPSGANVLTF. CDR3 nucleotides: TGTGCCAGCAGCACCGGACAGGCTTTCCCCTCTGGGGCCAACGTCCTGACTTTC.

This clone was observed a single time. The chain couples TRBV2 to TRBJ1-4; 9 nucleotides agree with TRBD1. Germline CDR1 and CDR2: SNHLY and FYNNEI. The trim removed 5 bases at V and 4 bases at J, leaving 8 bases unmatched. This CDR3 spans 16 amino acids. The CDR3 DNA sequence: TGTGCCAGCAGTTATGTACAGGGGGCGGTTAATGAAAAACTGTTTTTT. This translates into CASSYVQGAVNEKLFF.

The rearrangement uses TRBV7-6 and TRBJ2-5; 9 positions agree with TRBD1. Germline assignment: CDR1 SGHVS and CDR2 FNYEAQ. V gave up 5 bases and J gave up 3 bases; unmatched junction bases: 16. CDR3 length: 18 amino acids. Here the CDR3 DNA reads TGTGCCAGCAGCCCATGGGGACAGGGAGGTGGGTTGGAAGAGACCCAGTACTTC. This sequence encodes CASSPWGQGGGLEETQYF.

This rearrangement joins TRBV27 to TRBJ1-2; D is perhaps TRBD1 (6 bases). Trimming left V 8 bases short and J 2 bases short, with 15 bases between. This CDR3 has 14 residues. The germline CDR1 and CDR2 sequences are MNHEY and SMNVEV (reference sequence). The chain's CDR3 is CASANRVLNYGYTF. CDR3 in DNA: TGTGCCAGCGCGAACAGGGTTCTCAACTATGGCTACACCTTC.

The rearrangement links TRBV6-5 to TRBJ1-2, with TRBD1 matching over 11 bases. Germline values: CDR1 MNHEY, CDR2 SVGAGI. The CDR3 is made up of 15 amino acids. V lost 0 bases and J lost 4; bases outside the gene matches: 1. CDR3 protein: CASSYSGQGGYGYTF. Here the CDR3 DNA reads TGTGCCAGCAGTTACTCGGGACAGGGGGGCTATGGCTACACCTTC.

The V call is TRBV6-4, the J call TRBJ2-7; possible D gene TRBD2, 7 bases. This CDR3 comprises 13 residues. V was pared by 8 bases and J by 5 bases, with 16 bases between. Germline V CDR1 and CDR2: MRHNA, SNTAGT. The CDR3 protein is CASFRGGVDEQYF. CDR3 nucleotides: TGTGCCAGCTTCAGGGGAGGGGTTGACGAGCAGTACTTC.

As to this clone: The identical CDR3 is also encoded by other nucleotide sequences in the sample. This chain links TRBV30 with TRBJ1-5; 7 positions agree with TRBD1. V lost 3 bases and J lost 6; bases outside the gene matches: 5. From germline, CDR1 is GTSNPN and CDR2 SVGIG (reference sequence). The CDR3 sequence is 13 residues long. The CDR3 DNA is TGTGCCTGGAGCCGACAGGGTGGTCAGCCCCAGCATTTT. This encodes CAWSRQGGQPQHF.

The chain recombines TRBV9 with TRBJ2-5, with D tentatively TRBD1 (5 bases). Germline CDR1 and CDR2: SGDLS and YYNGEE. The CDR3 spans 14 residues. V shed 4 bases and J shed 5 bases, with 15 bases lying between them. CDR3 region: CASSPDVRGETQYF. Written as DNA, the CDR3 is TGTGCCAGCAGCCCAGACGTTAGGGGCGAGACCCAGTACTTC.

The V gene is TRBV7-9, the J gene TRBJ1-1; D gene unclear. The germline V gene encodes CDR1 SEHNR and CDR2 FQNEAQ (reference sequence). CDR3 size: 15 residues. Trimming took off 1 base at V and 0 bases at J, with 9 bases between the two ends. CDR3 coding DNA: TGTGCCAGCAGCTTAGAACAGAGCTTGAACACTGAAGCTTTCTTT. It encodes CASSLEQSLNTEAFF. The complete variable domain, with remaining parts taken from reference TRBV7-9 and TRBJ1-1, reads DTGVSQNPRHKITKRGQNVTFRCDPISEHNRLYWYRQTLGQGPEFLTYFQNEAQLEKSRLLSDRFSAERPKGSFSTLEIQRTEQGDSAMYLCASSLEQSLNTEAFFGQGTRLTVV.

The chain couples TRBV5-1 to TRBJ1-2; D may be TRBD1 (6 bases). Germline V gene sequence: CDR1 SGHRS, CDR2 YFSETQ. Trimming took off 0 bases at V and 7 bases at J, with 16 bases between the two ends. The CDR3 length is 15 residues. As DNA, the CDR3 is TGCGCCAGCAGCTTGGGGGACACCCCTTCGTCTGGCTACACCTTC. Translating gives CASSLGDTPSSGYTF.

The CDR3: CASRSPGQGGDEQFF. CDR3 in DNA: TGTGCCAGCAGATCACCGGGACAGGGGGGCGATGAGCAGTTCTTC. The V gene is TRBV28, the J gene TRBJ2-1, with TRBD1 matching over 11 bases. Per the germline V gene, CDR1 is MDHEN and CDR2 is SYDVKM. J lost 8 bases, V lost 6 bases, and 9 bases had no gene match. The CDR3 runs 15 residues.